This is a list of T cell receptor beta chains from one sample in a study of blood T cell repertoires in COVID-19. Repertoires were generated with immunoSEQ multiplex PCR, while TCRdb's copy carries only in-frame clones and drops some. The sample records roughly 24,000 clones, approximately 92% being singletons. The specimen sequenced was peripheral blood. These receptors originate from a human donor in a cohort sampled during active COVID-19. Each CDR3 is given with its conserved first and last residue. The D gene is left open where the match is weak. Not every row has a clone size; where given, it reads once, few, many or a size class.

cdr3_nt cdr3_aa clone_size v_call d_call j_call
TGCGCCAGCAGCGACGGACTAGCGGGAGTCGGGACCGGGGAGCTGTTTTTT CASSDGLAGVGTGELFF NA TRBV5-1 TRBD2 TRBJ2-2
TGTGCCAGCAGCTCGATTACAGGAAACGCCTACGAGCAGTACTTC CASSSITGNAYEQYF NA TRBV7-6 NA TRBJ2-7
TGTGCCAGCAGTTTTTCACAGGGGGTTGTCAATCAGCCCCAGCATTTT CASSFSQGVVNQPQHF NA TRBV28 TRBD1 TRBJ1-5
TGTGCCACAGCTGTCCGACAGGGGGTAGGGGAGCAGTACTTC CATAVRQGVGEQYF NA TRBV2 TRBD1 TRBJ2-7
TGTGCCAGCTCACCAGGTCAAGAGGGTCTGGGGGAGCAGTACTTC CASSPGQEGLGEQYF NA TRBV18 NA TRBJ2-7
TGTGCCAGCAGCTTAGCCGGACAGGGGGTTTATAGCAATCAGCCCCAGCATTTT CASSLAGQGVYSNQPQHF once TRBV5-6 TRBD1 TRBJ1-5
TGTGCCAGCAGCCCTGACAGGGGGCGTCTTGGCTACACCTTC CASSPDRGRLGYTF NA TRBV5-6 TRBD1 TRBJ1-2
TGTGCCAGCAGTCAACCGGGACAGGGTAATGAAAAACTGTTTTTT CASSQPGQGNEKLFF NA TRBV28 TRBD1 TRBJ1-4
TGTGCCAGCAGCCCTCCAATACAGGGGGCACCCCTCCACTTT CASSPPIQGAPLHF NA TRBV3-1/TRBV3-2 TRBD1 TRBJ1-6
TGTGCCAGCAGTGCAAGGGGGTCTAGCGGGATGAGCTCCTACGAGCAGTACTTC CASSARGSSGMSSYEQYF NA TRBV6-1 TRBD2 TRBJ2-7
TGCGCCAGCAGAACGGACAGGGTCGACACCGGGGAGCTGTTTTTT CASRTDRVDTGELFF few TRBV5-1 TRBD1 TRBJ2-2
TGTGCCAGCAGCTTAAATACAGGATATAGCAATCAGCCCCAGCATTTT CASSLNTGYSNQPQHF NA TRBV5-6 NA TRBJ1-5
TGCGCCAGCAGCGGACTAGCGGGGGCCTACGAGCAGTACTTC CASSGLAGAYEQYF NA TRBV5-1 TRBD2 TRBJ2-7
TGTGCCACCAGCAGAGATGGGGGAGGGAATTCACCCCTCCACTTT CATSRDGGGNSPLHF NA TRBV15 NA TRBJ1-6
TGTGCCAGCACCAAGGGAGCGGATAATTCACCCCTCCACTTT CASTKGADNSPLHF once TRBV7-9 NA TRBJ1-6
TGTGCCAGCAGTCCACCGGTAGGGACTGGTAATCAGCCCCAGCATTTT CASSPPVGTGNQPQHF NA TRBV28 NA TRBJ1-5
TGTGCCAGCAACCCGGACAGGGCCGGGGCCAACGTCCTGACTTTC CASNPDRAGANVLTF NA TRBV6-5 TRBD1 TRBJ2-6
TGTGCCAGCAGCGTAGGCGGGGGGGCCTACGAGCAGTACTTC CASSVGGGAYEQYF NA TRBV9 TRBD2 TRBJ2-7
TGTGCCAGCAGCCCGGGACTAGCGGAGGTCTACAATGAGCAGTTCTTC CASSPGLAEVYNEQFF NA TRBV11-3 TRBD2 TRBJ2-1
TGTGCCAGCAGCTTGGATAGGACAGGGACCACTGGAAACACCATATATTTT CASSLDRTGTTGNTIYF NA TRBV5-8 TRBD1 TRBJ1-3
TGTGCCAGCAGCCCCGCACAGGGACAGCCCCAGCATTTT CASSPAQGQPQHF NA TRBV5-6 NA TRBJ1-5